This T cell receptor (beta chain) appears in the sequencing data of a study of early T cells in non-severe SARS-CoV-2 infection. Study overall: Bulk RNA taken from unsorted whole blood was sequenced, leaving chains unpaired. Study findings and constraints: Private and CD4 specificities were missed by VDJdb matching, skewed to anti-spike CD8.

Unique molecular identifiers tagged individual cDNA molecules. TCRdb redid the calling of the 5' RACE reads with MiXCR, one entry per CDR3 protein. The data show about 100,000 distinct CDR3 sequences, around 10% seen once. Germline V gives CDR1 DFQATT, CDR2 SNEGSKA (reference sequence). V dropped 3 bases and J dropped 5; count of bases not matched to a gene: 2. The CDR3 totals 12 residues. This clonotype was recorded at least ten times. What it binds is not known. Material for sequencing was whole blood. The source of this sequence is an adult who was a healthcare worker with PCR-confirmed SARS-CoV-2 infection or an uninfected control (not recorded which). The rearrangement joins TRBV20-1 to TRBJ2-5, with TRBD1 matching 8 bases. CDR3 nucleotide sequence: TGCAGTGCTAGGACAGGGGCGGAGACCCAGTACTTC. Translating it yields CSARTGAETQYF.